This TCR beta chain was observed in a study of cytomegalovirus exposure and HLA in healthy donors. Whole-study findings and limits: Previously analyzed data showed that most TCR beta V segments were productive at a frequency of about 87% or about 30%. Across donors, most TCRs were seen rarely, yet some public ones were widespread.

With respect to this clone: The antigen is not known.

The PCR used 60 Vbeta and 13 Jbeta primers. Authors' analysis steps: Later, an analysis found around 80 million unique TCR beta chains, and roughly 10 million of these were shared. Libraries were prepared by immunoSEQ multiplex PCR; TCRdb keeps only in-frame clonotypes and omits some of them. V and J calls and clone size are those listed in that table; D and trimming were worked out from the DNA. The profile shows under 200,000 clones, 75% to 90% of them singletons. Germline V gene sequence: CDR1 MNHEY, CDR2 SVGAGI. The CDR3 sequence is 11 residues long. The source is a man aged 40-50 years in good health and CMV-seropositive. J is TRBJ2-5 and V is TRBV6-5; D is perhaps TRBD1 (5 bases). The J call could be wrong; TRBJ2-7 is a better fit for the DNA end. The source material was PBMCs. CDR3 loop: CASSDRYEQYF. CDR3 DNA sequence: TGTGCCAGCTCCGACAGATACGAGCAGTACTTC.